This section outlines one TCR beta chain sequence together with its context. These data are taken from a study of blood T cell repertoires in COVID-19. Overall study: Acute and convalescent COVID-19 specimens originated in the United States, Italy and Spain. T cells, B-cell-depleted T cells, or PBMCs supplied cDNA or gDNA.

Produced via immunoSEQ multiplex PCR; TCRdb's table is partial and in-frame only. The sample holds about 230,000 clones, roughly 80% seen once. Followed longitudinally, the Seattle patients had been enrolled during active infection. The sequence derives from a woman of 80 years or more with COVID-19, enrolled during active disease. The sample comprised peripheral blood.

CDR3 DNA sequence: TGTGCCAGCAGCACTGACAGGGGACGGAACAATGAGCAGTTCTTC. It translates to CASSTDRGRNNEQFF. This sequence joins TRBV5-5 and TRBJ2-1; 8 bases agree with TRBD1. Germline V gene data show CDR1 as SGHKS and CDR2 as YYEKEE (reference sequence). The CDR3 totals 15 residues. The J segment lost 5 bases and the V segment lost 4 bases, leaving 8 bases of the junction unmatched.